This T cell receptor (beta chain) was sequenced in a study of blood T cell repertoires in COVID-19. Whole-study context: The cDNA or gDNA used as material had been derived from T cells, B-cell-depleted T cells, or PBMCs.

Source study methods: Nucleated cell number was recorded as an estimate derived from reference gene primer amplification. Clones were read by immunoSEQ multiplex PCR, and TCRdb kept only the in-frame ones, dropping some. The DNA was the basis for D and trimming; V, J and clone size are from that table. The sample includes 110,000 or so clones, 81% of them seen just once. V lost 7 bases, J lost 2 bases, and 12 bases lay in between. The CDR3 runs to 13 residues. Germline assignment: CDR1 MDHEN and CDR2 SYDVKM. This TCR was recovered from a woman aged 65 to 85 with acute or convalescent COVID-19. This chain joins TRBV28 and TRBJ2-7; D is perhaps TRBD1 (6 bases). What was sequenced was peripheral blood. CDR3 region: CASKSGAPYEQYF. In DNA form, the CDR3 reads TGTGCCAGCAAATCAGGGGCCCCCTACGAGCAGTACTTC.